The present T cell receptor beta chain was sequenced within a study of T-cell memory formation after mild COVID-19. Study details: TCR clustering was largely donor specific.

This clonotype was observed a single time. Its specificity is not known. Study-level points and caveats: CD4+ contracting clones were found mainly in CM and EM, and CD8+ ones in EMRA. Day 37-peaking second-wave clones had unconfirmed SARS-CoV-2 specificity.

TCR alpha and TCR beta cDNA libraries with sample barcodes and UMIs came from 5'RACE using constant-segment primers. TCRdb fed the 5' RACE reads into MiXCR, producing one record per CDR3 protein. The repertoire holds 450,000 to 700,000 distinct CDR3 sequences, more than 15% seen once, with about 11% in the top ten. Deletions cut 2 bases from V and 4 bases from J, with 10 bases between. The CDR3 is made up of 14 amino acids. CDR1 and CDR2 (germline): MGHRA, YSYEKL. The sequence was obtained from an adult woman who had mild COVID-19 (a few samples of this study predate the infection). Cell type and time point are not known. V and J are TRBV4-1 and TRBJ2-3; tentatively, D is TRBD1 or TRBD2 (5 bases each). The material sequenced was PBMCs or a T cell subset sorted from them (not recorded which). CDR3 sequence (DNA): TGCGCCAGCAGCCAACCCGGGGCTTCAGATACGCAGTATTTT. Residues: CASSQPGASDTQYF.